A single T cell receptor (beta chain) is shown here with its context. This same CDR3 is encoded by further DNA sequences in the sample. The sample is drawn from a study of blood T cell repertoires in COVID-19. Study-level background: The origin of the acute and convalescent COVID-19 samples was the United States, Italy and Spain.

Unmatched junction bases numbered 3, after V lost 3 bases and J lost 3 bases. CDR1 SGDLS and CDR2 YYNGEE come from the germline V gene. This CDR3 spans 15 amino acids. Profiled with immunoSEQ multiplex PCR; TCRdb holds only in-frame clones, not every one. The data show around 200,000 clones, around 88% seen once. Material: peripheral blood. The receptor comes from a middle-aged man with active or convalescent COVID-19. The chain combines TRBV9 with TRBJ1-5, with 10 bases matching TRBD1. CDR3 amino acids: CASSAGTGDNQPQHF. The DNA of the CDR3 is TGTGCCAGCAGCGCGGGGACAGGGGACAATCAGCCCCAGCATTTT.